This T cell receptor (beta chain) was obtained from a study of T-cell memory formation after mild COVID-19. The overall study: TCR clusters showed largely donor specificity.

In this sample, this clonotype turned up many times. Barcoded TCR alpha and TCR beta cDNA libraries with UMIs came from 5'RACE using constant-segment primers. TCRdb reanalysed the 5' RACE reads using MiXCR and keeps one entry per CDR3 protein. The sample comprises fewer than 40,000 distinct CDR3 sequences, about an eighth of which are singletons, and 25% to 30% rests with the top ten. Germline values: CDR1 MNHEY, CDR2 SMNVEV (reference sequence). The V end lost 5 bases, the J end lost 7 bases, and 15 bases lay between the germline ends. The length of the CDR3 is 14 residues. This sequence joins TRBV27 and TRBJ1-5, with D possibly being TRBD1 (6 bases). The specimen was PBMCs or a T cell subset sorted from them (not recorded which). The origin of this receptor is a man between 18 and 29 years old who had mild COVID-19 (a few samples of this study predate the infection). Cell type and time point are not known. The CDR3 DNA reads as TGTGCCAGCAGTACAAACAGGGTAGGCCAGCCCCAGCATTTT. Its protein product is CASSTNRVGQPQHF.